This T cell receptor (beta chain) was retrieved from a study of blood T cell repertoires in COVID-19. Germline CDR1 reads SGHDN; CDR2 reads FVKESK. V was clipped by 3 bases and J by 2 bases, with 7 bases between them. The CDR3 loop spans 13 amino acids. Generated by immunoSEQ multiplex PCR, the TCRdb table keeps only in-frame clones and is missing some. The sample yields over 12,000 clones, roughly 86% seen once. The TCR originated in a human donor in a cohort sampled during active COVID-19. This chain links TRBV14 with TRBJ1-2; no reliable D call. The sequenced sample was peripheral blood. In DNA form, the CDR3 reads TGTGCCAGCAGCCAGCTAGGCAACTATGGCTACACCTTC. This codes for CASSQLGNYGYTF.